The 32 T cell receptor beta chains below all came from one sample that was sequenced in a study of shared clonotypes between healthy human individuals. This table comes from immunoSEQ multiplex PCR, and its TCRdb copy is limited to in-frame clones, with some not included. The sample comprises 650,000 to 800,000 clones, just under 75% of which are singletons, and approximately 2% rests with the top ten. Sequencing input: memory CD4+ T cells sorted from blood. Subset in this sample: CD45RA-negative fraction. These TCRs come from a woman under 40 in good health.

This clone was observed many times. This same CDR3 is encoded by further DNA sequences in the sample. V usage is TRBV28 and J usage is TRBJ2-6, with TRBD2 matching over 7 bases. V shed 6 bases, J shed 2 bases, and the junction held 4 bases outside the gene matches. The CDR3 spans 15 residues. CDR1 is MDHEN, CDR2 SYDVKM, per germline. The CDR3 is CASRARGAGANVLTF. CDR3 coding DNA: TGTGCCAGCAGGGCCCGGGGGGCTGGGGCCAACGTCCTGACTTTC.

The chain has TRBV28 and TRBJ1-5; maybe TRBD1 (5 bases). CDR1 and CDR2 from the germline V gene are MDHEN and SYDVKM. The V and J ends lost 2 bases and 0 bases respectively, with 14 bases between them. The CDR3 contains 17 residues. CDR3 amino acids: CASSLGTFMGSNQPQHF. CDR3 DNA: TGTGCCAGCAGTTTAGGGACTTTTATGGGTAGCAATCAGCCCCAGCATTTT.

The rearrangement uses TRBV18 and TRBJ1-2, with D tentatively TRBD1 (5 bases). The CDR3 totals 14 residues. The V gene's germline CDR1 is KGHSH and CDR2 LQKENI. Trimming cost V 3 bases and J 6 bases, with 14 bases left between them. CDR3 sequence (DNA): TGTGCCAGCTCACCTCAGGAGGGGTTCGATGGCTACACCTTC. Amino acids: CASSPQEGFDGYTF.

The V call is TRBV5-6, the J call TRBJ1-1, with 9 bases that match TRBD1. CDR3 length equals 13 residues. Unmatched junction bases numbered 9, after V lost 4 bases and J lost 11 bases. CDR1 and CDR2 from the germline V gene are SGHDT and YYEEEE. CDR3 nucleotide sequence: TGTGCCAGCAGCCCTAACAGGGGGCGCTGGGCTTTCTTT. Amino acids: CASSPNRGRWAFF.

The CDR3 sequence: CASSPQGAGAFYGYTF. The CDR3 DNA reads TGTGCCAGTAGTCCCCAGGGGGCAGGCGCCTTCTATGGCTACACCTTC. The chain joins TRBV19 to TRBJ1-2, with 8 bases lining up with TRBD1. CDR3 length equals 16 residues. CDR1 and CDR2 from the germline V gene are LNHDA and SQIVND (reference sequence). The ends lost 5 bases at V and 4 bases at J; junction bases unmatched: 12.

CDR3 DNA: TGTGCCAGCTCACGGGACAGCAACGAGCAGTACTTC. It specifies CASSRDSNEQYF. The chain uses TRBV18 and TRBJ2-7, with TRBD1 matching 7 bases. Trimming took 4 bases from V and 5 from J; bases not matched to a gene: 2. CDR3 length: 12 residues. Germline CDR1 reads KGHSH; CDR2 reads LQKENI.

This clone was observed a single time. This rearrangement joins TRBV7-6 to TRBJ2-5; 9 nucleotides agree with TRBD2. The junction had 5 bases not matched to a gene; V was cut back by 1 base and J by 2 bases. CDR1 is SGHVS and CDR2 is FNYEAQ in the germline V gene. There are 16 residues in the CDR3. The CDR3 DNA reads as TGTGCCAGCAGCTTAGGAGCGGGAGGAGGTCAAGAGACCCAGTACTTC. Translation gives CASSLGAGGGQETQYF. Together with reference TRBV7-6 and TRBJ2-5, the CDR3 gives the full variable domain: GAGVSQSPRYKVTKRGQDVALRCDPISGHVSLYWYRQALGQGPEFLTYFNYEAQQDKSGLPNDRFSAERPEGSISTLTIQRTEQRDSAMYRCASSLGAGGGQETQYFGPGTRLLVL.

This chain links TRBV28 with TRBJ2-7; D ambiguous. This CDR3 comprises 13 residues. The germline V gene has CDR1 MDHEN and CDR2 SYDVKM. Trimming removed 2 bases at V and 1 base at J, with 6 bases between. The CDR3 region has the DNA TGTGCCAGCAGTTTAGGCGGATCCTACGAGCAGTACTTC. As protein: CASSLGGSYEQYF.

The chain couples TRBV6-4 to TRBJ2-1; 7 bases are shared with TRBD2. The germline V gene has CDR1 MRHNA and CDR2 SNTAGT. The length of the CDR3 is 15 residues. The V and J ends lost 4 bases and 5 bases, in that order; junction bases with no gene match: 8. The CDR3 spells CASSVQAGTNNEQFF. Here the CDR3 DNA reads TGTGCCAGCAGTGTTCAGGCCGGGACTAACAATGAGCAGTTCTTC.

V usage is TRBV30 and J usage is TRBJ1-1; D call uncertain. V lost 2 bases and J lost 1, with 8 bases in between. Germline V gives CDR1 GTSNPN, CDR2 SVGIG (reference sequence). This CDR3 has 13 residues. The chain's CDR3 is CAWSKQGNTEAFF. Written as DNA, the CDR3 is TGTGCCTGGAGTAAACAAGGGAACACTGAAGCTTTCTTT.

The V call is TRBV7-2, the J call TRBJ1-3; D unclear. The V end lost 6 bases, the J end lost 0 bases, and 15 bases lay between the germline ends. The CDR3 extends over 16 amino acids. Germline V lookup: CDR1 SGHTA, CDR2 FQGNSA. The DNA for the CDR3 is TGTGCCAGCAGTTCCGGTCAGTTAATCTCTGGAAACACCATATATTTT. This encodes CASSSGQLISGNTIYF.

The chain links TRBV6-1 to TRBJ1-2; 8 bases map to TRBD1. The V gene's germline CDR1 is MNHNS and CDR2 SASEGT. V trimming: 6 bases; J trimming: 3 bases; junction bases outside the gene matches: 6. The CDR3 has 14 amino acids. As DNA, the CDR3 is TGTGCCAGCAGCTTCGGGACAGGAGACTATGGCTACACCTTC. Its protein product is CASSFGTGDYGYTF.

The chain joins TRBV6-1 to TRBJ2-7, with 7 bases aligning to TRBD1. The CDR3 has 12 residues. In germline, CDR1 is MNHNS, CDR2 SASEGT. After removal of 7 bases from V and 5 bases from J, the junction contained 5 bases not matched to a gene. The CDR3 is CASKGQFDEQYF. DNA of the CDR3: TGTGCCAGCAAGGGACAGTTCGACGAGCAGTACTTC.

About this clone itself: The sample has other DNA sequences that encode this CDR3 too. The chain has TRBV5-1 and TRBJ1-1, with D perhaps matching TRBD1 (5 bases). This CDR3 is 14 amino acids long. The V gene lost 4 bases and the J gene lost 4 bases, with 14 bases spanning the gap. In germline, CDR1 is SGHRS, CDR2 YFSETQ. CDR3 DNA sequence: TGCGCCAGCAGCGGGGGATCCGAGGGCACTGAAGCTTTCTTT. It specifies CASSGGSEGTEAFF.

The chain joins TRBV7-2 to TRBJ2-3; D remains ambiguous. Germline loops: CDR1 SGHTA, CDR2 FQGNSA. Deletions cut 1 base from V and 5 bases from J, with 7 bases between. This CDR3 is built from 13 residues. CDR3 loop: CASSLDGRDTQYF. In DNA form, the CDR3 reads TGTGCCAGCAGCTTAGACGGCCGAGATACGCAGTATTTT.

This clone was seen a single time. CDR3 coding DNA: TGTGCCAGCAGCCAGCCCGGGGGGGAACAGCCCCAGCATTTT. It codes for CASSQPGGEQPQHF. The V call is TRBV4-2, the J call TRBJ1-5; D possibly corresponds to TRBD1 (5 bases). This CDR3 is 14 amino acids long. The germline gives CDR1 LGHNA, CDR2 YNFKEQ. Trimming pared 3 bases from V and 7 bases from J, leaving 13 bases between.

This clone was recorded at least ten times. This chain links TRBV28 with TRBJ2-1, with TRBD2 matching 9 bases. This CDR3 is 19 amino acids long. V trimming: 8 bases; J trimming: 1 base; junction bases outside the gene matches: 18. Per the germline V gene, CDR1 is MDHEN and CDR2 is SYDVKM. The CDR3: CASHFIAGVRDLSYNEQFF. In DNA, the CDR3 is TGTGCCAGCCACTTTATAGCGGGAGTTAGAGACCTGTCCTACAATGAGCAGTTCTTC.

As regards this clone: This likely stems from a read error, as it lies one base from a far larger clone. The gene calls are TRBV5-2 and TRBJ1-1; the table's D call of TRBD1 was not tested on the DNA. TRBV5-2 is a known pseudogene. This CDR3 is 13 amino acids long. CDR3 DNA sequence: TGTGCCAGCAGCCAGGCAGAATTCACTGAAGCTTTCTTT. Translating gives CASSQAEFTEAFF.

V usage is TRBV27 and J usage is TRBJ1-4, with 9 bases aligning to TRBD1. Looked up from germline, CDR1 is MNHEY and CDR2 is SMNVEV (reference sequence). CDR3 length: 14 residues. The junction had 2 bases not matched to a gene; V was cut back by 6 bases and J by 3 bases. CDR3 residues: CASSTGGPNEKLFF. CDR3 bases: TGTGCCAGCAGCACAGGGGGCCCTAATGAAAAACTGTTTTTT.

The J gene is TRBJ2-2, the V gene TRBV4-2; D is perhaps TRBD1 or TRBD2 (5 bases each). This CDR3 is 16 amino acids long. Germline lookup yields CDR1 LGHNA and CDR2 YNFKEQ. The germline V and J ends were trimmed by 5 bases and 5 bases, with 18 bases remaining between them. The CDR3: CASSLGDGVRTGELFF. CDR3 DNA sequence: TGTGCCAGCAGCTTGGGGGACGGTGTTCGAACCGGGGAGCTGTTTTTT.

The rearrangement joins TRBV27 to TRBJ2-7, with 7 bases fitting TRBD2. J was trimmed by 4 bases and V by 5 bases; bases with no gene match: 8. Germline CDR1 and CDR2: MNHEY and SMNVEV (reference sequence). CDR3 size: 14 residues. CDR3: CASSNERDGYEQYF. The CDR3 region has the DNA TGTGCCAGCAGTAACGAGCGGGATGGGTACGAGCAGTACTTC.

The chain has TRBV25-1 and TRBJ2-3; 7 bases line up with TRBD1. CDR1 is MGHDK and CDR2 is SYGVNS in the germline V gene. The length of the CDR3 is 15 residues. V lost 2 bases to trimming and J lost 4 bases; unmatched junction nucleotides: 6. CDR3 in amino acids: CASSEAQGWADTQYF. The CDR3 DNA reads as TGTGCCAGCAGTGAAGCACAGGGGTGGGCAGATACGCAGTATTTT.

This chain links TRBV28 with TRBJ1-5; tentative D call: TRBD1 (6 bases). The V end was cut by 8 bases, the J end by 5 bases, with 13 bases between. The CDR3 contains 13 residues. Germline V gene lookup returns CDR1 MDHEN and CDR2 SYDVKM. Here the CDR3 reads CASRQVLHQPQHF. DNA for the CDR3: TGTGCCAGCCGACAGGTCCTTCATCAGCCCCAGCATTTT.

As for this clone: Other DNA sequences within the sample encode an identical CDR3. This chain joins TRBV27 and TRBJ2-7, with D perhaps given as TRBD1 or TRBD2 (5 bases each). The CDR3 extends over 13 amino acids. The V end lost 4 bases, the J end lost 2 bases, and 9 bases lay between the germline ends. Per the germline V gene, CDR1 is MNHEY and CDR2 is SMNVEV (reference sequence). This CDR3 reads CASSSRETYEQYF. CDR3 DNA: TGTGCCAGCAGTTCCAGGGAGACCTACGAGCAGTACTTC.

In this sample, this clone turned up a few times. The chain is built from TRBV10-2 and TRBJ2-1, with 13 bases identical to TRBD2. CDR3 length: 14 amino acids. The V gene end was trimmed by 4 bases and the J gene end by 7 bases; junction bases not matched to a gene: 1. In germline, CDR1 is WSHSY, CDR2 SAAADI. CDR3 sequence reads: CASSGLAGGNEQFF. The CDR3 coding sequence is TGCGCCAGCAGTGGACTAGCGGGAGGTAATGAGCAGTTCTTC.

This sequence joins TRBV18 and TRBJ1-2; 9 nucleotides align to TRBD1. V lost 6 bases, J lost 4 bases, and 18 bases stayed unmatched. Germline CDR1 and CDR2: KGHSH and LQKENI. This CDR3 spans 18 amino acids. CDR3 amino acids: CASSPFRDRASSGYGYTF. DNA of the CDR3: TGTGCCAGCTCCCCTTTTCGGGACAGGGCCTCCTCGGGCTATGGCTACACCTTC.

CDR3 amino acids: CASSRDNPNTGELFF. As DNA, the CDR3 is TGTGCCAGCTCACGGGACAACCCGAACACCGGGGAGCTGTTTTTT. The gene calls are TRBV18 and TRBJ2-2; D may be TRBD1 (6 bases). Trimming pared 4 bases from V and 0 bases from J, leaving 9 bases between. The CDR3 totals 15 residues. CDR1 is KGHSH and CDR2 is LQKENI in the germline V gene.

The table lists this clone with a count of one. Only one base separates this from a far larger clonotype, so it likely reflects a read error. The chain recombines TRBV2 with TRBJ2-1; D not resolved. This CDR3 comprises 11 residues. CDR1 is SNHLY and CDR2 is FYNNEI in the germline V gene. Trimming cost V 4 bases and J 4 bases, with 2 bases left between them. The chain's CDR3 is CASSAYNEQFF. Here the CDR3 DNA reads TGTGCCAGCAGTGCATACAATGAGCAGTTCTTC.

The chain links TRBV11-2 to TRBJ1-5; unclear D gene. Trimming cost V 3 bases and J 5 bases, with 5 bases left between them. The CDR3 consists of 12 residues. Germline-derived CDR1 and CDR2 are SGHAT and FQNNGV. The CDR3 protein is CASSFFDQPQHF. CDR3 sequence (DNA): TGTGCCAGCAGCTTTTTCGATCAGCCCCAGCATTTT.

The genes are TRBV20-1 and TRBJ2-5; tentatively, D is TRBD1 (6 bases). The germline CDR1 and CDR2 sequences are DFQATT and SNEGSKA (reference sequence). Trimming cost V 5 bases and J 7 bases, with 11 bases left between them. CDR3 length: 11 amino acids. The CDR3 loop is CSAGKGGTQYF. As DNA, the CDR3 is TGCAGTGCTGGAAAAGGGGGGACCCAGTACTTC.

The chain is built from TRBV6-1 and TRBJ1-5; D unresolved. Looked up from germline, CDR1 is MNHNS and CDR2 is SASEGT. This CDR3 is 15 amino acids long. Trimming stripped 2 bases from V and 11 bases from J, with 19 bases between. CDR3 sequence reads: CASSERVSGFRTQHF. The DNA of the CDR3 is TGTGCCAGCAGTGAAAGGGTCTCGGGGTTCAGGACCCAGCATTTT.

This chain connects TRBV27 to TRBJ2-7; no firm D call. Germline assignment: CDR1 MNHEY and CDR2 SMNVEV (reference sequence). The CDR3 loop spans 13 amino acids. V lost 1 base and J lost 6, with 10 bases in between. The DNA of the CDR3 is TGTGCCAGCAGTTTATGGGTCGAGGCCGAGCAGTACTTC. Its protein is CASSLWVEAEQYF.